One sample yielded the 31 T cell receptor beta chains listed below, sequenced in a study of T-cell reconstitution after alpha-beta-depleted transplantation in children. The TCRbeta library was prepared with unique molecular identifiers. TCRdb reprocessed the PCR reads via MiXCR and lists one record per CDR3 protein. The data show 90,000 to 100,000 distinct CDR3 sequences, 10% to 15% seen once. The material was PBMCs from the stem cell graft donor, obtained from the stem cell graft. These receptors originate from a human donor who donated a stem cell graft to a child with inherited bone marrow failure.

The CDR3 DNA sequence: TGTGCCAGCAGCTTGGATCTGGGTCTCAAGCAGTACTTC. This codes for CASSLDLGLKQYF. V and J are TRBV5-6 and TRBJ2-7; D unclear. CDR1 is SGHDT, CDR2 YYEEEE, per germline. The germline V and J ends were trimmed by 0 bases and 8 bases, with 12 bases remaining between them. This CDR3 has 13 amino acids.

This clonotype came up many times. CDR3 in amino acids: CASSSGQGSTDTQYF. The CDR3 DNA is TGTGCCAGCAGCTCCGGACAGGGAAGCACAGATACGCAGTATTTT. The rearrangement uses TRBV7-8 and TRBJ2-3; 8 positions match TRBD1. Germline CDR1 is SGHVS and CDR2 is FQNEAQ. Trimming cost V 4 bases and J 0 bases; bases outside gene matches: 3. The CDR3 is 15 residues long.

This clonotype occurred many times. This chain connects TRBV20-1 to TRBJ2-3; D might be TRBD1 or TRBD2, each matching 5 bases. Germline V lookup: CDR1 DFQATT, CDR2 SNEGSKA (reference sequence). The CDR3 spans 14 residues. The CDR3 region is CSPLGLPGGDTQYF. The DNA of the CDR3 is TGCAGCCCGCTCGGATTACCTGGGGGAGATACGCAGTATTTT.

In the case of this clonotype: Possible read error: a much larger clone is one base away. This rearrangement joins TRBV5-1 to TRBJ2-1, with unresolved D. The CDR3 has 16 amino acids. Germline CDR1 and CDR2: SGHRS and YFSETQ. CDR3 sequence (DNA): TGCGCCAGCAGCTTGGTAGGGTCGAGCTCCTACAATGAGCTGTTCTTC. Translating gives CASSLVGSSSYNELFF. The whole variable domain, remainder taken from reference TRBV5-1 and TRBJ2-1, is KAGVTQTPRYLIKTRGQQVTLSCSPISGHRSVSWYQQTPGQGLQFLFEYFSETQRNKGNFPGRFSGRQFSNSRSEMNVSTLELGDSALYLCASSLVGSSSYNELFFGPGTRLTVL.

This clonotype showed up many times. This chain connects TRBV5-5 to TRBJ1-5, with D possibly TRBD1 on 5 matching bases. The CDR3 is made up of 17 amino acids. CDR1 SGHKS and CDR2 YYEKEE come from the germline V gene (reference sequence). The V and J ends lost 3 bases and 6 bases respectively, with 22 bases between them. DNA of the CDR3: TGTGCCAGCAGCTCGCTACCTCGGGGGGACGGGAGTCAGCCCCAGCATTTT. Translated, it gives CASSSLPRGDGSQPQHF.

This clonotype appeared many times. Written as DNA, the CDR3 is TGCAGTGCTAGGAGCTCTGGAAACACCATATATTTT. Translating gives CSARSSGNTIYF. The genes are TRBV20-1 and TRBJ1-3; D gene uncertain. The CDR3 is 12 amino acids. The germline V and J ends were trimmed by 3 bases and 0 bases, with 3 bases remaining between them. The V gene's germline CDR1 is DFQATT and CDR2 SNEGSKA (reference sequence).

This clonotype appeared many times. The J gene is TRBJ2-2, the V gene TRBV6-5; 8 nucleotides agree with TRBD1. This CDR3 is built from 15 residues. Losses at the gene ends were 5 bases for V and 5 bases for J; bases not matched to a gene: 7. The V gene's germline CDR1 is MNHEY and CDR2 SVGAGI. The CDR3 protein is CASSPRQGSTGELFF. In nucleotides, the CDR3 is TGTGCCAGCAGTCCCAGACAGGGGAGTACCGGGGAGCTGTTTTTT.

The chain couples TRBV10-3 to TRBJ2-6; 7 bases are shared with TRBD2. Germline CDR1 and CDR2: ENHRY and SYGVKD. Unmatched junction bases numbered 9, after V lost 6 bases and J lost 7 bases. The CDR3 has 15 residues. CDR3 protein: CAIRDPRGVANVLTF. CDR3 bases: TGTGCCATCAGAGACCCTCGGGGGGTTGCCAACGTCCTGACTTTC.

This clonotype was observed at least ten times. This rearrangement joins TRBV20-1 to TRBJ2-5; 8 bases line up with TRBD2. Per germline, CDR1 DFQATT and CDR2 SNEGSKA (reference sequence). V lost 7 bases, J lost 5 bases, and 15 bases stayed unmatched. The CDR3 spans 15 residues. For the CDR3, the DNA is TGCAGTGTCCCGGGGGTAGCGGGGTCCGGGGAGACCCAGTACTTC. It yields the protein CSVPGVAGSGETQYF.

This clonotype has a count of ten or more. V gene TRBV7-6 combines with J gene TRBJ2-3; a possible D gene is TRBD2 (5 bases). The CDR3 sequence is 14 residues long. V was shortened by 1 base and J by 4 bases, with 9 bases between the two germline ends. Germline V lookup: CDR1 SGHVS, CDR2 FNYEAQ. This CDR3 is CASSLGVGADTQYF. CDR3 DNA: TGTGCCAGCAGCTTAGGAGTGGGAGCAGATACGCAGTATTTT. Variable domain in full (rest from reference TRBV7-6 and TRBJ2-3): GAGVSQSPRYKVTKRGQDVALRCDPISGHVSLYWYRQALGQGPEFLTYFNYEAQQDKSGLPNDRFSAERPEGSISTLTIQRTEQRDSAMYRCASSLGVGADTQYFGPGTRLTVL.

The chain links TRBV28 to TRBJ1-5; 8 bases are shared with TRBD1. The length of the CDR3 is 17 residues. Germline V gene data show CDR1 as MDHEN and CDR2 as SYDVKM. V gave up 4 bases and J gave up 6 bases; unmatched junction bases: 14. The CDR3 sequence is CASSSGQVRGHGQPQHF. Here the CDR3 DNA reads TGTGCCAGCAGTTCTGGGCAGGTCAGGGGGCACGGTCAGCCCCAGCATTTT.

The chain carries TRBV5-6 and TRBJ1-1; D unresolved. The V end was cut by 3 bases, the J end by 0 bases, with 15 bases between. Germline CDR1 and CDR2: SGHDT and YYEEEE. The CDR3 has 16 residues. CDR3 in amino acids: CASSSWGRALNTEAFF. In DNA, the CDR3 is TGTGCCAGCAGCTCCTGGGGTAGAGCTCTGAACACTGAAGCTTTCTTT.

The chain couples TRBV28 to TRBJ1-1; 7 positions match TRBD1. The CDR3 sequence is 14 residues long. From germline, CDR1 is MDHEN and CDR2 SYDVKM. V gave up 4 bases and J gave up 8 bases; unmatched junction bases: 10. The CDR3: CASSSPPGTEEAFF. The CDR3 bases are TGTGCCAGCAGTTCACCCCCCGGGACAGAGGAAGCTTTCTTT.

This clonotype was detected many times. The chain links TRBV7-2 to TRBJ2-7, with TRBD2 matching over 12 bases. This CDR3 contains 15 residues. Per germline, CDR1 SGHTA and CDR2 FQGNSA. Trimming cost V 2 bases and J 5 bases; bases outside gene matches: 4. The CDR3 DNA reads as TGTGCCAGCAGCTTAAGACTAGCGGGAGAGAACGAGCAGTACTTC. This codes for CASSLRLAGENEQYF.

This clonotype was detected ten times or more. The gene calls are TRBV27 and TRBJ1-5, with TRBD1 as a possible D gene (6 bases). The CDR3 runs to 14 residues. CDR1 is MNHEY and CDR2 is SMNVEV in the germline V gene (reference sequence). V lost 5 bases and J lost 3, with 11 bases in between. CDR3: CASSRQANNQPQHF. The CDR3 bases are TGTGCCAGCAGTAGACAGGCGAACAATCAGCCCCAGCATTTT.

This clonotype was seen at least ten times. The chain is built from TRBV29-1 and TRBJ2-5; D may be TRBD2 (5 bases). Deletions cut 7 bases from V and 0 bases from J, with 15 bases between. The CDR3 covers 14 residues. Per the germline V gene, CDR1 is SQVTM and CDR2 is ANQGSEA. CDR3: CSADLSADQETQYF. For the CDR3, the DNA is TGCAGCGCCGACTTGTCAGCGGACCAAGAGACCCAGTACTTC.

This clonotype was recorded at least ten times. This chain links TRBV5-1 with TRBJ2-3; perhaps TRBD2 as D (5 bases). This CDR3 spans 14 amino acids. The V gene lost 4 bases and the J gene lost 0 bases, with 9 bases spanning the gap. Germline V gene data show CDR1 as SGHRS and CDR2 as YFSETQ. CDR3 loop: CASSLKRSTDTQYF. The CDR3, as DNA: TGCGCCAGCAGCCTAAAGCGGAGCACAGATACGCAGTATTTT.

This clonotype was picked up a small number of times. The V and J genes are TRBV9 and TRBJ2-2; 8 bases are shared with TRBD2. This CDR3 contains 15 residues. Looked up from germline, CDR1 is SGDLS and CDR2 is YYNGEE. V was pared by 4 bases and J by 3 bases, with 5 bases of the junction left unmatched. This chain's CDR3 is CASSTGTRDTGELFF. CDR3 in DNA: TGTGCCAGCAGCACCGGGACTAGGGACACCGGGGAGCTGTTTTTT.

This clonotype was observed at least ten times. This chain uses TRBV7-9 with TRBJ2-5, with D unclear. CDR3 length: 11 residues. Deletions cut 2 bases from V and 5 bases from J, with 3 bases between. Germline lookup yields CDR1 SEHNR and CDR2 FQNEAQ (reference sequence). CDR3 sequence: CASSLLETQYF. The CDR3 region has the DNA TGTGCCAGCAGCTTATTGGAGACCCAGTACTTC.

On this clonotype: Compared with germline, one end of the junction differs, possibly owing to a read error. This rearrangement joins TRBV7-8 to TRBJ2-7; 9 bases match TRBD1. CDR1 and CDR2 (germline): SGHVS, FQNEAQ. The CDR3 runs 14 residues. The CDR3 loop reads CASSLELNRGQGQF. CDR3 DNA sequence: TGTGCCAGCAGCTTAGAACTCAACCGGGGACAGGGACAATTC.

This clonotype was observed many times. The V call is TRBV7-2, the J call TRBJ2-5; possibly TRBD1 for D (5 bases). Germline values: CDR1 SGHTA, CDR2 FQGNSA. V shed 2 bases and J shed 4 bases, with 11 bases lying between them. CDR3 length: 14 amino acids. The DNA of the CDR3 is TGTGCCAGCAGCTTACTGCAGGGTTCAGAGACCCAGTACTTC. Its translation is CASSLLQGSETQYF.

In its sample, this clonotype was seen many times. The chain's CDR3 is CAISGLEARDTEAFF. The CDR3 DNA follows: TGTGCCATCAGTGGGTTGGAGGCTCGGGACACTGAAGCTTTCTTT. The gene calls are TRBV10-3 and TRBJ1-1; D is unresolved. The V end was cut by 4 bases, the J end by 3 bases, with 15 bases between. Germline lookup yields CDR1 ENHRY and CDR2 SYGVKD. This CDR3 comprises 15 residues.

This clonotype was observed many times. V is TRBV6-2 or TRBV6-3 and J is TRBJ2-3, with 13 bases fitting TRBD2. The V gene's germline CDR1 is MNHEY and CDR2 SVGEGT. V shed 4 bases, J shed 0 bases, and the junction held 10 bases outside the gene matches. CDR3 length: 19 residues. Written as DNA, the CDR3 is TGTGCCAGCAGTTCGCCGGGACTAGCGGGACCTACTAGCACAGATACGCAGTATTTT. This gives the protein CASSSPGLAGPTSTDTQYF.

This clonotype was counted between two and nine times. V usage is TRBV29-1 and J usage is TRBJ2-1, with unresolved D. Germline CDR1 reads SQVTM; CDR2 reads ANQGSEA. V was shortened by 6 bases and J by 0 bases, with 12 bases between the two germline ends. The CDR3 length is 14 residues. CDR3 region: CSVRRPSSYNEQFF. CDR3 coding DNA: TGCAGCGTCCGACGACCAAGCTCCTACAATGAGCAGTTCTTC.

A word on this clonotype: This could be a read error, since a much larger clone is one nucleotide away. J is TRBJ2-5 and V is TRBV18; D unresolved. The CDR3 totals 12 residues. The V and J ends lost 2 bases and 3 bases respectively, with 4 bases between them. Per the germline V gene, CDR1 is KGHSH and CDR2 is LQKENI. CDR3 in amino acids: CASSPGEETQYF. CDR3 in DNA: TGTGCCAGCTCACCAGGGGAAGAGACCCAGTACTTC.

At least ten counts were recorded for this clonotype. The gene calls are TRBV13 and TRBJ2-3; 8 bases are shared with TRBD1. The CDR3 sequence is 14 residues long. CDR1 and CDR2 from the germline V gene are PRHDT and FYEKMQ (reference sequence). After removal of 8 bases from V and 4 bases from J, the junction contained 8 bases not matched to a gene. CDR3 region: CASVWTGLPDTQYF. In nucleotides, the CDR3 is TGTGCCAGCGTTTGGACAGGGCTTCCAGATACGCAGTATTTT. Complete variable domain (other parts from reference TRBV13 and TRBJ2-3): AAGVIQSPRHLIKEKRETATLKCYPIPRHDTVYWYQQGPGQDPQFLISFYEKMQSDKGSIPDRFSAQQFSDYHSELNMSSLELGDSALYFCASVWTGLPDTQYFGPGTRLTVL.

This clonotype was recorded many times. The chain employs TRBV12-3 or TRBV12-4 and TRBJ1-2; 7 bases match TRBD1. There are 13 residues in the CDR3. V was clipped by 7 bases and J by 6 bases; unmatched bases: 8. CDR3 nucleotides: TGTGCCAGCACCTTCGGAGACAGGGATGGCTACACCTTC. It encodes CASTFGDRDGYTF.

This clonotype was picked up many times. The V gene is TRBV9, the J gene TRBJ2-1; possibly TRBD1 or TRBD2 for D (5 bases each). Trimming stripped 1 base from V and 1 base from J, with 9 bases between. This CDR3 region has 15 residues. Germline loops: CDR1 SGDLS, CDR2 YYNGEE. The CDR3 sequence: CASSVIGASYNEQFF. The CDR3 DNA is TGTGCCAGCAGCGTAATCGGGGCGTCCTACAATGAGCAGTTCTTC.

The chain combines TRBV4-2 with TRBJ1-5, with a tentative D call TRBD1 (6 bases). The CDR3 has 15 residues. V lost 1 base and J 0 bases, leaving 7 bases between the germline ends. CDR1 and CDR2 (germline): LGHNA, YNFKEQ. The CDR3 protein is CASSQGTASNQPQHF. DNA for the CDR3: TGTGCCAGCAGCCAAGGGACAGCTAGCAATCAGCCCCAGCATTTT.

Many counts were recorded for this clonotype. This rearrangement joins TRBV27 to TRBJ1-4; no clear D. The CDR3 has 13 residues. Between the trimmed V and J ends, which lost 8 bases and 7 bases, there was a span of 14 bases. CDR1 and CDR2 (germline): MNHEY, SMNVEV (reference sequence). The CDR3 region is CASGTISGEKLFF. In DNA, the CDR3 is TGTGCCAGCGGCACCATCTCGGGTGAAAAACTGTTTTTT.

The chain has TRBV6-1 and TRBJ2-7, with D tentatively TRBD1 (5 bases). The CDR3 spans 16 residues. Germline CDR1 and CDR2: MNHNS and SASEGT. The germline V and J ends were trimmed by 2 bases and 2 bases, with 16 bases remaining between them. CDR3 in amino acids: CASSERSNRLPYEQYF. CDR3 DNA sequence: TGTGCCAGCAGTGAAAGGTCCAACAGGCTTCCCTACGAGCAGTACTTC.